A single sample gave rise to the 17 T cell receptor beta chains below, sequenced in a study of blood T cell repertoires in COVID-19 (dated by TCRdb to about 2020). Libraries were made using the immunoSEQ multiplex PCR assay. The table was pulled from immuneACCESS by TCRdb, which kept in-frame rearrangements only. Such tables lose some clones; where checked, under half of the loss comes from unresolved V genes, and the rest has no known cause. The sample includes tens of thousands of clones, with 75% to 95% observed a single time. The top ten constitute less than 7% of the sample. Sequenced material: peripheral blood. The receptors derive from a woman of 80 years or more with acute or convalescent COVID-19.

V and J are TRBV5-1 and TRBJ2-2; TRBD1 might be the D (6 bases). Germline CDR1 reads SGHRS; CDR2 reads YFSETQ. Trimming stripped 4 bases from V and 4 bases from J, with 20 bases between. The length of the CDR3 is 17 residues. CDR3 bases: TGCGCCAGCAGCACCGCTCTACAGGGAGTCGGCACCGGGGAGCTGTTTTTT. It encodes CASSTALQGVGTGELFF.

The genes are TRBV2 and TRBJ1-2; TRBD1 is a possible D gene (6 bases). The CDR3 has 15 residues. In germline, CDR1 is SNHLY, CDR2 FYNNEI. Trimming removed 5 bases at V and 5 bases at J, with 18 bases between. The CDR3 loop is CASSQRDTRRYGYTF. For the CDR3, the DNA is TGTGCCAGCAGTCAACGGGACACCCGTAGGTATGGCTACACCTTC.

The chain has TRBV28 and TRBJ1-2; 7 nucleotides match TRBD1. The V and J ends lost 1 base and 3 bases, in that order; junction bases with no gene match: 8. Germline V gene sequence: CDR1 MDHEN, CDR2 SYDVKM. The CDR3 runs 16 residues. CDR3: CASSLSRDRPYYGYTF. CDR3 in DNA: TGTGCCAGCAGTTTATCCAGGGACAGACCGTACTATGGCTACACCTTC.

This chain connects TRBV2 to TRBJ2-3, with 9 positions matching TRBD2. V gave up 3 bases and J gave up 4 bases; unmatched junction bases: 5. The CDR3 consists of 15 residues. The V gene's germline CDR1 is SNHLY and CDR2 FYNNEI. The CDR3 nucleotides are TGTGCCAGCAGTGACTCCGGGACTAGCTCAGATACGCAGTATTTT. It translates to CASSDSGTSSDTQYF. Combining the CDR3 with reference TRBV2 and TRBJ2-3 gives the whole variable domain EPEVTQTPSHQVTQMGQEVILRCVPISNHLYFYWYRQILGQKVEFLVSFYNNEISEKSEIFDDQFSVERPDGSNFTLKIRSTKLEDSAMYFCASSDSGTSSDTQYFGPGTRLTVL.

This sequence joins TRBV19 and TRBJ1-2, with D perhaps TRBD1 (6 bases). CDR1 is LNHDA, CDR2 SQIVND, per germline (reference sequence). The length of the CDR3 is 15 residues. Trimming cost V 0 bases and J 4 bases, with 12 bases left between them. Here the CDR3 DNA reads TGTGCCAGTAGTATAGATGGGGGCAGAAGCTATGGCTACACCTTC. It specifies CASSIDGGRSYGYTF.

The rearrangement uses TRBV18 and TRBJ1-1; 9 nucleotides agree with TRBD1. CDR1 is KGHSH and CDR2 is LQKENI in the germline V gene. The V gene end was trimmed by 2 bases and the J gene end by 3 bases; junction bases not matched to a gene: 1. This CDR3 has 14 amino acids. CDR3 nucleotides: TGTGCCAGCTCACCAGACAGGGGGTACACTGAAGCTTTCTTT. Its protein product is CASSPDRGYTEAFF.

The CDR3 coding sequence is TGTGCCTGGATCCCGGGACTGGTGAACAATGAGCAGTTCTTC. This encodes CAWIPGLVNNEQFF. The chain joins TRBV30 to TRBJ2-1, with D possibly TRBD2 on 6 matching bases. Trimming took off 4 bases at V and 5 bases at J, with 15 bases between the two ends. Germline-derived CDR1 and CDR2 are GTSNPN and SVGIG (reference sequence). This CDR3 is 14 amino acids long.

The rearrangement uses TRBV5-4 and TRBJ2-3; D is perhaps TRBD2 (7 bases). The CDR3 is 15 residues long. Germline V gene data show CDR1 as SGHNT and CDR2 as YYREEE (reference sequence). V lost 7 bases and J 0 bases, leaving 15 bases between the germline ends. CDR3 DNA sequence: TGTGCCAGCGCTTGGGGGGGGCATAGCACAGATACGCAGTATTTT. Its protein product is CASAWGGHSTDTQYF. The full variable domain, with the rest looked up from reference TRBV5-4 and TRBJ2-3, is ETGVTQSPTHLIKTRGQQVTLRCSSQSGHNTVSWYQQALGQGPQFIFQYYREEENGRGNFPPRFSGLQFPNYSSELNVNALELDDSALYLCASAWGGHSTDTQYFGPGTRLTVL.

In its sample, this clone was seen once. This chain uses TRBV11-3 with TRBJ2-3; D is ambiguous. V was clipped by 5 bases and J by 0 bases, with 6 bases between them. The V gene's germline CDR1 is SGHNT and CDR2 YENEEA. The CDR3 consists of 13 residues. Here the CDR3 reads CASSLTSTDTQYF. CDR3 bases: TGTGCCAGCAGCCTCACTAGCACAGATACGCAGTATTTT.

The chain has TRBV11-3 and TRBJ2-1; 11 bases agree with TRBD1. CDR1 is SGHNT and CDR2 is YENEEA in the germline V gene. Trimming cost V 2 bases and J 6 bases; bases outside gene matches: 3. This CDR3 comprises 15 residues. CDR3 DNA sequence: TGTGCCAGCAGCTTACCCGGGACAGGGGGCAATGAGCAGTTCTTC. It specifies CASSLPGTGGNEQFF. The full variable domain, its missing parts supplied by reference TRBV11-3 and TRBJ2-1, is EAGVVQSPRYKIIEKKQPVAFWCNPISGHNTLYWYLQNLGQGPELLIRYENEEAVDDSQLPKDRFSAERLKGVDSTLKIQPAELGDSAVYLCASSLPGTGGNEQFFGPGTRLTVL.

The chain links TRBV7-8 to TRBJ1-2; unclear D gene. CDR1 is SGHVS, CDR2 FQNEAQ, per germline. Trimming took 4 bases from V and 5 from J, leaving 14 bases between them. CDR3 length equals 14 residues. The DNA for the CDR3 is TGTGCCAGCAGCTATCGTCAGGATTTTTATGGCTACACCTTC. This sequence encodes CASSYRQDFYGYTF.

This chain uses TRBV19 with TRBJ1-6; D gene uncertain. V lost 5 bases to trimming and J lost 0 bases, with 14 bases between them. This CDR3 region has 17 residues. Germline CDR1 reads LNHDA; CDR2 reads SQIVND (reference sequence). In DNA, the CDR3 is TGTGCCAGTAGTTCGCGGGCCACCAGCTCCTATAATTCACCCCTCCACTTT. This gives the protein CASSSRATSSYNSPLHF.

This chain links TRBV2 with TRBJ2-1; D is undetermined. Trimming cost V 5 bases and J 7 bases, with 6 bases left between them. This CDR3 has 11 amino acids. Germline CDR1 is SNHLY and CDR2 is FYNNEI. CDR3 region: CASSPTNEQFF. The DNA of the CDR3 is TGTGCCAGCAGTCCGACTAATGAGCAGTTCTTC.

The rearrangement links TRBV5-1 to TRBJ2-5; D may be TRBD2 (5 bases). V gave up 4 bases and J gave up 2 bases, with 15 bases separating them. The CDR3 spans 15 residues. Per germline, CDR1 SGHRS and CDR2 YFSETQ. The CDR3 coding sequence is TGCGCCAGCAGCAAGACCCCGGCGGGTCAAGAGACCCAGTACTTC. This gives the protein CASSKTPAGQETQYF.

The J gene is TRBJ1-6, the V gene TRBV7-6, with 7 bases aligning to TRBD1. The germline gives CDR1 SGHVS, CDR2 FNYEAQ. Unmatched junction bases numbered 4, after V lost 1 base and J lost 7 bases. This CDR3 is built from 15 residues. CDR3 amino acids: CASSLETRGNSPLHF. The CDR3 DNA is TGTGCCAGCAGCTTAGAGACCAGGGGGAATTCACCCCTCCACTTT.

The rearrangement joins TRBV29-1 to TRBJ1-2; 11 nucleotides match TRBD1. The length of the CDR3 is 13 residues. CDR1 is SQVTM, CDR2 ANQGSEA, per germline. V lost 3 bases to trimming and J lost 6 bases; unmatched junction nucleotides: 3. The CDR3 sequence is CSVDGTGGHGYTF. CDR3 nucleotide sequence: TGCAGCGTTGACGGGACAGGGGGGCATGGCTACACCTTC.

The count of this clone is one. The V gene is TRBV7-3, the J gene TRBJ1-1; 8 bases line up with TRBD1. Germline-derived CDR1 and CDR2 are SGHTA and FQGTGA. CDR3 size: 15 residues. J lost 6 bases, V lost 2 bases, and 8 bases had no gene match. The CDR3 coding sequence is TGTGCCAGCAGCTTAGGGGGACAGGTTAATGCTGAAGCTTTCTTT. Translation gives CASSLGGQVNAEAFF.